This T cell receptor (beta chain) was sequenced during a study of vaccination effects on CD4 cells after COVID-19 (dated 2022 in TCRdb). For the wider study: Each participant received two doses of an mRNA SARS-CoV-2 vaccine, either BNT162b2 or mRNA-1273. In both COVID-19 convalescent patients and infection-naive vaccine recipients, the study compared SARS-CoV-2 spike-specific CD4+ TCR repertoires from before mRNA vaccination with those from after it. Altogether, roughly 10 COVID-19 convalescent patients and a handful of SARS-CoV-2-naive healthy vaccine recipients made up the full study. Cultures from other donors in the study were sequenced using the Oncomine TCR Beta short-read assay on an Illumina iSeq 100. Study-wide conclusions, independent of this receptor: Limitations of the study were the small number of convalescent patients and the absence of early post-infection timepoints. Clones induced by infection and clones induced by vaccination both contracted markedly at late timepoints after vaccination, which fits with T cell responses waning over time. Among healthy vaccine recipients, nearly all vaccine-induced clones were SARS-CoV-2 mono-reactive, and only 1 of 255 was cross-reactive with common cold coronaviruses.

Receptor amplification or capture employed the immunoSEQ multiplex PCR assay. DNA from the cultured, isolated CD4+ T cells was subjected to TCR beta CDR3 sequencing. In the source study's methods: The analysis removed non-productive TCR sequences, trimmed reads to the CDR3 region, and retained only CDR3s that were 7 or more amino acids long. The MANAFEST web app was used to identify antigen-specific clonotypes by comparing expansion in peptide wells with expansion in reference cultures. To be called positive, a clone needed expansion at FDR<0.05 compared with the reference and with all other wells, an odds ratio greater than 5, and a frequency greater than 0.1% in two replicate wells. A clonotype was defined as cross-reactive if the clonotype was significantly expanded both in SARS-CoV-2 spike wells and in at least one common cold coronavirus spike condition. CDR3 similarity was assessed by Levenshtein distance using the stringdist R package, and unrooted trees were constructed with ape in R 3.6.1. TCRdb re-hosts the immuneACCESS table, in-frame sequences only. Its copies lack some clones; in the studies checked, an unresolved V gene accounts for under half of them, and the cause for the rest is not known. That table gives V, J and clone size, and the DNA gave D and trimming. In this sample the table shows tens of thousands of clones, 70% of which occur a single time. The ten largest clonotypes hold around 19% of the sample.

Worth noting for this clone: Its antigen is not yet known. No per-base quality is available; no much larger clone lies one base away.

In the ViraFEST assay, PBMC were stimulated with viral peptide pools, and TCR sequencing was then used to find antigen-specific CD4+ T cell clonotypes based on their expansion. After around 11 days of culture, CD4+ T cells were isolated with the EasySep CD4+ T cell isolation kit. None of the healthy vaccine recipients had a prior SARS-CoV-2 infection, which was confirmed by nucleocapsid antibody tests that came back negative both before and after vaccination. A few million PBMC per well were cultured with 8.5 to 10 ug/ml peptides in IMDM containing 5% human AB serum, roughly 10 IU/ml IL-2 and gentamicin. On days 3 and 7, half of the culture medium was replaced with fresh IL-2-containing medium. Each peptide stimulation condition was cultured in triplicate wells unless otherwise noted. Using Ficoll-Paque Plus gradient centrifugation, PBMC were separated from whole blood and then either used fresh or cryopreserved at -140C. Overlapping peptide pools spanned the spike proteins of SARS-CoV-2 and the common cold coronaviruses HCoV-NL63, HCoV-OC43 and HCoV-229E. The QIAamp micro DNA kit was used to extract genomic DNA from the cultured CD4+ T cells.

Trimming at the junction amounts to 1 base on V and 0 bases on J, and the germline ends lie 16 bases apart. The germline V gene specifies SGHTA as CDR1 and FQGNSA as CDR2. From the cysteine up to the phenylalanine, the CDR3 has a length of 19 residues. Here the CDR3 DNA is all that survives: 57 bases in frame from base 1. The origin of this receptor is a human donor who received a COVID-19 vaccine. This chain is built from TRBV7-2 and TRBJ2-6; there is no confident call for the D gene. The sample here was CD4+ T cells from PBMCs cultured with SARS-CoV-2 spike peptides, taken before COVID-19 vaccination. According to the study, the label for this sample's cell subset or site signals: SARS-CoV-2 spike overlapping peptide pool stimulation. In nucleotide form, the sequence is TGTGCCAGCAGCTTAGTTGGGCAGTCGGTGAGCTCTGGGGCCAACGTCCTGACTTTC. Its product reads: CASSLVGQSVSSGANVLTF. Beyond the CDR3, the reference TRBV7-2 and TRBJ2-6 genes provide the residues; the full variable domain reads: GAGVSQSPSNKVTEKGKDVELRCDPISGHTALYWYRQSLGQGLEFLIYFQGNSAPDKSGLPSDRFSAERTGGSVSTLTIQRTQQEDSAVYLCASSLVGQSVSSGANVLTFGAGSRLTVL.